This record covers a single T cell receptor (beta chain). Antigen unknown. This specimen belongs to a study of long-term antiretroviral therapy in people with HIV. Overall study context: Samples from the earliest time points predate the 2015 immediate-ART recommendation by about a decade.

At the survey level, the v3.0 immunoSEQ assay was run. Sequencing was intended to reach about 35,000-55,000 T-cell genomes per sample. Measured with immunoSEQ multiplex PCR; TCRdb has only the in-frame clones, and not every one. The data show approximately 13,000 clones, with less than 90% seen just once and around 21% held by the top ten. V was cut by 2 bases and J by 3 bases, with 5 bases left in between. The CDR3 consists of 14 residues. In germline, CDR1 is SEHNR, CDR2 FQNEAQ (reference sequence). Points from the study as a whole: Clonotypes expanded prior to ART showed repertoire dominance at all sampled time points. The study lacked data on ART adherence, viral resistance or therapy changes.

J is TRBJ2-6 and V is TRBV7-9, with D uncertain. This material consisted of unsorted PBMCs, taken 2.1 years after starting antiretroviral therapy. The sequence derives from a woman in her thirties or forties with HIV. The DNA for the CDR3 is TGTGCCAGCAGCTTATCGGTTGGGGCCAACGTCCTGACTTTC. The encoded protein is CASSLSVGANVLTF.